The 27 T cell receptor beta chains given below trace back to one sample, sequenced in a study of T cells in Graves' hyperthyroidism and ophthalmopathy. Amplification targeted TCR beta CDR3 regions from RNA transcripts. The HTBI set primed first-round TCR CDR3 RT-PCR. Using its own MiXCR run on the multiplex PCR reads, TCRdb lists one record per CDR3 protein. The sample lists approximately 210,000 distinct CDR3 sequences; approximately 17% were seen once. The sequenced material came from blood. The source of these receptors is a man aged 50 to 59 with Graves' hyperthyroidism.

This clonotype appeared many times. The rearrangement joins TRBV12-3 or TRBV12-4 to TRBJ2-7; D gene unclear. The CDR3 loop spans 15 amino acids. Trimming removed 4 bases at V and 4 bases at J, with 17 bases between. The CDR3 is CASSSPSRGRYEQYF. The CDR3 region has the DNA TGTGCCAGCAGTTCCCCCTCAAGAGGACGATACGAGCAGTACTTC.

This clonotype was picked up many times. The chain links TRBV10-3 to TRBJ1-1, with 7 bases aligning to TRBD1. The CDR3 contains 16 residues. The trim removed 6 bases at V and 3 bases at J, leaving 13 bases unmatched. CDR1 is ENHRY and CDR2 is SYGVKD in the germline V gene. The CDR3 spells CAIRSGLIGGDTEAFF. As DNA, the CDR3 is TGTGCCATCAGGTCAGGCCTTATAGGGGGCGACACTGAAGCTTTCTTT.

This clonotype was observed many times. This chain uses TRBV6-5 with TRBJ1-2; 10 bases agree with TRBD1. Looked up from germline, CDR1 is MNHEY and CDR2 is SVGAGI. After removal of 2 bases from V and 2 bases from J, the junction contained 8 bases not matched to a gene. The CDR3 contains 17 residues. CDR3 amino acids: CASSYRGQGRANYGYTF. The CDR3 DNA reads as TGTGCCAGCAGTTACAGGGGACAGGGGAGGGCCAACTATGGCTACACCTTC.

This clonotype has a handful of counts. The V and J genes are TRBV18 and TRBJ2-3; D is undetermined. With 2 bases removed from V and 2 bases from J, the gap between germline ends came to 17 bases. In germline, CDR1 is KGHSH, CDR2 LQKENI. The CDR3 is 17 residues long. The CDR3 spells CASSPIGVASITDTQYF. In nucleotides, the CDR3 is TGTGCCAGCTCACCAATTGGTGTAGCCTCGATCACAGATACGCAGTATTTT.

This clonotype was recorded many times. The chain is built from TRBV3-1 and TRBJ1-2, with TRBD1 matching 9 bases. Trimming cost V 5 bases and J 7 bases; bases outside gene matches: 14. Germline loops: CDR1 LGHDT, CDR2 YNNKEL (reference sequence). The CDR3 extends over 16 amino acids. Written as DNA, the CDR3 is TGTGCCAGCAGCTCCCGGGACAGGGACTTTTTGGGTGGCTACACCTTC. This codes for CASSSRDRDFLGGYTF.

To note about this clonotype: This could be a read error, since a much larger clone is one nucleotide away. The genes are TRBV28 and TRBJ2-7, with 11 bases identical to TRBD1. The CDR3 extends over 15 amino acids. The germline gives CDR1 MDHEN, CDR2 SYDVKM. CDR3 sequence reads: CAGSRRDRGVDEQYF. The CDR3 DNA is TGTGCCGGCAGTCGCCGGGACAGGGGGGTTGATGAGCAGTACTTC.

At least ten counts were recorded for this clonotype. The chain recombines TRBV7-8 with TRBJ2-7, with a tentative D call TRBD2 (5 bases). The germline V and J ends were trimmed by 1 base and 1 base, with 8 bases remaining between them. The germline V gene has CDR1 SGHVS and CDR2 FQNEAQ. The CDR3 totals 14 residues. This CDR3 reads CASSLVRGSYEQYF. DNA of the CDR3: TGTGCCAGCAGCTTAGTGCGCGGGTCCTACGAGCAGTACTTC.

This clonotype was counted between two and nine times. The chain carries TRBV5-4 and TRBJ1-1; D might be TRBD1 (5 bases). This CDR3 is built from 11 residues. The V end lost 10 bases, the J end lost 1 base, and 8 bases lay between the germline ends. Germline V gives CDR1 SGHNT, CDR2 YYREEE (reference sequence). The CDR3 here is CAFQGNTEAFF. CDR3 DNA: TGTGCCTTTCAGGGGAACACTGAAGCTTTCTTT. Variable domain in full (rest from reference TRBV5-4 and TRBJ1-1): ETGVTQSPTHLIKTRGQQVTLRCSSQSGHNTVSWYQQALGQGPQFIFQYYREEENGRGNFPPRFSGLQFPNYSSELNVNALELDDSALYLCAFQGNTEAFFGQGTRLTVV.

This clonotype was observed many times. The chain joins TRBV28 to TRBJ2-7; 10 bases are shared with TRBD2. V lost 7 bases and J lost 6; bases outside the gene matches: 9. CDR1 is MDHEN and CDR2 is SYDVKM in the germline V gene. The CDR3 sequence is 14 residues long. The CDR3 reads CASTSSGRSGEQYF. CDR3 nucleotide sequence: TGTGCCAGCACGTCTAGCGGGAGATCGGGCGAGCAGTACTTC.

The chain uses TRBV19 and TRBJ1-5; no clear D. This CDR3 contains 14 residues. V lost 5 bases to trimming and J lost 2 bases, with 10 bases between them. CDR1 and CDR2 (germline): LNHDA, SQIVND (reference sequence). CDR3 amino acids: CASSLGIGNQPQHF. In DNA form, the CDR3 reads TGTGCCAGTAGTCTCGGCATAGGCAATCAGCCCCAGCATTTT.

This clonotype was seen ten or more times. The chain carries TRBV10-1 and TRBJ1-2; D is possibly TRBD1 (6 bases). Trimming left V 9 bases short and J 7 bases short, with 18 bases between. The CDR3 is 13 residues long. The germline V gene has CDR1 WNHNN and CDR2 SYGVQD (reference sequence). Here the CDR3 reads CASSRDRRSGYTF. The CDR3 DNA is TGCGCCAGTAGCCGAGACAGGCGCAGTGGCTACACCTTC.

V usage is TRBV24-1 and J usage is TRBJ1-2; 8 nucleotides align to TRBD1. The trim removed 3 bases at V and 4 bases at J, leaving 3 bases unmatched. The CDR3 is 14 amino acids. Germline V lookup: CDR1 KGHDR, CDR2 SFDVKD. The CDR3 reads CATSDTGGPYGYTF. CDR3 coding DNA: TGTGCCACCAGTGATACAGGGGGACCCTATGGCTACACCTTC.

The V and J genes are TRBV9 and TRBJ2-3; TRBD2 matches 11 bases. In germline, CDR1 is SGDLS, CDR2 YYNGEE. The V gene end was trimmed by 1 base and the J gene end by 4 bases; junction bases not matched to a gene: 8. CDR3 length: 17 residues. This CDR3 reads CASSVSLAGGVADTQYF. Written as DNA, the CDR3 is TGTGCCAGCAGCGTATCCTTAGCGGGAGGGGTCGCAGATACGCAGTATTTT.

The CDR3 DNA reads as TGTGCCAGCAGCCCGACGAACGGGGGGGCGGGGGAGACCCAGTACTTC. Translated, it gives CASSPTNGGAGETQYF. The chain has TRBV7-2 and TRBJ2-5, with 8 bases identical to TRBD2. This CDR3 is built from 16 residues. Losses at the gene ends were 5 bases for V and 5 bases for J; bases not matched to a gene: 13. Germline V gene sequence: CDR1 SGHTA, CDR2 FQGNSA.

This clonotype was counted only a few times. The rearrangement joins TRBV5-1 to TRBJ2-7; TRBD2 agrees at 9 bases. The CDR3 runs to 16 residues. Germline V gene sequence: CDR1 SGHRS, CDR2 YFSETQ. V lost 1 base, J lost 7 bases, and 12 bases stayed unmatched. As DNA, the CDR3 is TGCGCCAGCAGCTTGATCACATTGGGACTAGCCCGAGAGCAGTACTTC. It is translated as CASSLITLGLAREQYF.

This clonotype was seen repeatedly, ten times or more. This chain joins TRBV7-2 and TRBJ1-1; D not resolved. V was shortened by 3 bases and J by 5 bases, with 13 bases between the two germline ends. This CDR3 region has 14 residues. Germline CDR1 is SGHTA and CDR2 is FQGNSA. The CDR3 spells CASSFDGRLTEAFF. In DNA form, the CDR3 reads TGTGCCAGCAGCTTCGACGGCAGGCTGACTGAAGCTTTCTTT.

This clonotype was detected a few times. CDR3 bases: TGTGCCAGCAGCGACCCTCCCCGGACAGACTACCTCACAGATACGCAGTATTTT. Protein: CASSDPPRTDYLTDTQYF. The J gene is TRBJ2-3, the V gene TRBV11-3, with D perhaps matching TRBD1 (6 bases). Between the trimmed V and J ends, which lost 5 bases and 2 bases, there was a span of 23 bases. The CDR3 length is 18 residues. Germline V gene data show CDR1 as SGHNT and CDR2 as YENEEA.

The J gene is TRBJ2-1, the V gene TRBV20-1, with no clear D. CDR3 length equals 14 residues. Germline assignment: CDR1 DFQATT and CDR2 SNEGSKA (reference sequence). Trimming left V 5 bases short and J 2 bases short, with 13 bases between. CDR3 sequence: CSAPEQNAYNEQFF. As DNA, the CDR3 is TGCAGTGCTCCCGAGCAGAACGCCTACAATGAGCAGTTCTTC.

This clonotype was found a few times. This chain uses TRBV28 with TRBJ2-2; 10 nucleotides align to TRBD2. V dropped 3 bases and J dropped 4; count of bases not matched to a gene: 8. Germline V lookup: CDR1 MDHEN, CDR2 SYDVKM. The CDR3 sequence is 17 residues long. CDR3 residues: CASSFPPSGSGTGELFF. CDR3 coding DNA: TGTGCCAGCAGTTTTCCCCCTAGCGGGAGTGGCACCGGGGAGCTGTTTTTT.

The rearrangement uses TRBV18 and TRBJ2-7; D may be TRBD2 (5 bases). This CDR3 has 15 amino acids. V was clipped by 0 bases and J by 3 bases, with 12 bases between them. Per the germline V gene, CDR1 is KGHSH and CDR2 is LQKENI. The CDR3 DNA reads TGTGCCAGCTCACCACCTGGAGGACGGTACTACGAGCAGTACTTC. This encodes CASSPPGGRYYEQYF.

This clonotype appeared many times. The gene calls are TRBV3-1 and TRBJ2-2; no clear D gene. Germline V CDR1 and CDR2: LGHDT, YNNKEL (reference sequence). V was trimmed by 5 bases and J by 6 bases, leaving 7 bases between them. The CDR3 extends over 12 amino acids. In DNA, the CDR3 is TGTGCCAGCAGCTCCTGGGCCGGGGAGCTGTTTTTT. Encoded protein: CASSSWAGELFF.

The V gene is TRBV9, the J gene TRBJ2-1, with TRBD2 matching 10 bases. This CDR3 region has 16 residues. Germline assignment: CDR1 SGDLS and CDR2 YYNGEE. J was trimmed by 9 bases and V by 0 bases; bases with no gene match: 9. CDR3 sequence (DNA): TGTGCCAGCAGCGTAGTACCTAGCGGGAGATCGGGTGAGCAGTTCTTC. Translation: CASSVVPSGRSGEQFF. The entire variable domain, with the rest obtained from reference TRBV9 and TRBJ2-1, is as follows: DSGVTQTPKHLITATGQRVTLRCSPRSGDLSVYWYQQSLDQGLQFLIQYYNGEERAKGNILERFSAQQFPDLHSELNLSSLELGDSALYFCASSVVPSGRSGEQFFGPGTRLTVL.

This clonotype came up many times. The chain carries TRBV28 and TRBJ2-7; D is perhaps TRBD1 (6 bases). Between the trimmed V and J ends, which lost 10 bases and 2 bases, there was a span of 12 bases. The CDR3 spans 12 residues. Per germline, CDR1 MDHEN and CDR2 SYDVKM. CDR3 in DNA: TGTGCCATCGGGGACACCACCTACGAGCAGTACTTC. Residues: CAIGDTTYEQYF.

On this clonotype: A much larger clone differs by one base, so this may be a read error. The rearrangement links TRBV29-1 to TRBJ1-5; tentative D call: TRBD1 (5 bases). The CDR3 is made up of 13 amino acids. V was shortened by 5 bases and J by 3 bases, with 11 bases between the two germline ends. Germline loops: CDR1 SQVTM, CDR2 ANQGSEA. DNA for the CDR3: TGCAGCGTTCGCCAGGGCGACAATCAGCCCCAGCATTTT. As protein: CSVRQGDNQPQHF. Together with reference TRBV29-1 and TRBJ1-5, the CDR3 gives the full variable domain: SAVISQKPSRDICQRGTSLTIQCQVDSQVTMMFWYRQQPGQSLTLIATANQGSEATYESGFVIDKFPISRPNLTFSTLTVSNMSPEDSSIYLCSVRQGDNQPQHFGDGTRLSIL.

This clonotype appeared many times. V and J are TRBV18 and TRBJ2-7; D is ambiguous. The CDR3 sequence is 13 residues long. The germline gives CDR1 KGHSH, CDR2 LQKENI. Trimming took off 3 bases at V and 4 bases at J, with 10 bases between the two ends. The CDR3 DNA reads TGTGCCAGCTCACCCCCCGCGCCTTACGAGCAGTACTTC. It yields the protein CASSPPAPYEQYF.

The CDR3 loop is CSVAGGHTEAFF. CDR3 coding DNA: TGCAGCGTTGCAGGCGGCCACACTGAAGCTTTCTTT. The chain employs TRBV29-1 and TRBJ1-1; D uncertain. The CDR3 has 12 residues. V gave up 4 bases and J gave up 3 bases, with 9 bases separating them. Per germline, CDR1 SQVTM and CDR2 ANQGSEA.

This clonotype appeared many times. This rearrangement joins TRBV7-2 to TRBJ2-5; D ambiguous. V lost 6 bases to trimming and J lost 0 bases, with 2 bases between them. This CDR3 is 11 amino acids long. CDR1 and CDR2 (germline): SGHTA, FQGNSA. In nucleotides, the CDR3 is TGTGCCAGCAGGGACCAAGAGACCCAGTACTTC. Translated, it gives CASRDQETQYF.